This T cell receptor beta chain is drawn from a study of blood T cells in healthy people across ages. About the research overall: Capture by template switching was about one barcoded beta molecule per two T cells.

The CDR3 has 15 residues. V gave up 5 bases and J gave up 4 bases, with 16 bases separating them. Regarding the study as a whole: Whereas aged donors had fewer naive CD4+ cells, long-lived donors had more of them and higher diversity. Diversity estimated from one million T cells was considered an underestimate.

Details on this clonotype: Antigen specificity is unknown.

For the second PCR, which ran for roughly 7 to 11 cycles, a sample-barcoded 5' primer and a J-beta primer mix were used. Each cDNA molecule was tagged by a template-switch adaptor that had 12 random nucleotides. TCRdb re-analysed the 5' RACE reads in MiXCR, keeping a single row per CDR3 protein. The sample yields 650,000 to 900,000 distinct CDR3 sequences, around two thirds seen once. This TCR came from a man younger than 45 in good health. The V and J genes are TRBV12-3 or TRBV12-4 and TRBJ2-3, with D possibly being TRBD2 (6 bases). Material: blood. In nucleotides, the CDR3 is TGTGCCAGCAGTCTGTCCGGGACTTTGGCAGATACGCAGTATTTT. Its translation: CASSLSGTLADTQYF.